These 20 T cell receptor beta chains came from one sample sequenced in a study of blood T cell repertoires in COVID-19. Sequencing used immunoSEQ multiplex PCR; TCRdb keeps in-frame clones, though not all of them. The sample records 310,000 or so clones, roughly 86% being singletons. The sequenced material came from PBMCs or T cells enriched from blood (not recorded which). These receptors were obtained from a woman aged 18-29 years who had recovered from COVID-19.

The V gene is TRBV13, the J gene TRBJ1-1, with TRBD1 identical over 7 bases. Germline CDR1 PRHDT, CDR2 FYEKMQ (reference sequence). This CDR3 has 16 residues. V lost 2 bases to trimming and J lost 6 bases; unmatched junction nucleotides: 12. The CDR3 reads CASSLNWGQGGPEAFF. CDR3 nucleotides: TGTGCCAGCAGCTTAAACTGGGGACAAGGGGGCCCTGAAGCTTTCTTT.

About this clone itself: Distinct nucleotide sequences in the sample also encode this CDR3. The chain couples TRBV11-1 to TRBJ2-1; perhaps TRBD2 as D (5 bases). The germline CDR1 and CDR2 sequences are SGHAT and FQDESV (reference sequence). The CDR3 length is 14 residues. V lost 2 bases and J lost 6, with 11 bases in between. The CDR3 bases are TGTGCCAGCAGCTTAATGAGGGCTGGCAATGAGCAGTTCTTC. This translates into CASSLMRAGNEQFF.

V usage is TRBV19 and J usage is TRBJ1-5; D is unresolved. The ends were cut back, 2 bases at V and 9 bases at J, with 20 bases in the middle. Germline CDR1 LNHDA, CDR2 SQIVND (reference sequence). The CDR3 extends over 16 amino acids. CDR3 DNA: TGTGCCAGTAGTATACTACCTCGGCAATCAGCGTCGCCCCAGCATTTT. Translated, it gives CASSILPRQSASPQHF.

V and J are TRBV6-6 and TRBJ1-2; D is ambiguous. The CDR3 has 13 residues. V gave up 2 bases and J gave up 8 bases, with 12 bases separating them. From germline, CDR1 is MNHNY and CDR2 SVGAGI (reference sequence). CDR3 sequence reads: CASSYAGNGGYTF. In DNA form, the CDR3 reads TGTGCCAGCAGTTACGCGGGGAATGGGGGCTACACCTTC.

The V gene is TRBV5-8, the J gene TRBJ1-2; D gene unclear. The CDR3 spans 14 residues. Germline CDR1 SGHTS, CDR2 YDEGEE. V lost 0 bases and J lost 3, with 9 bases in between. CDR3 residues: CASSLGRDYYGYTF. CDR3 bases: TGTGCCAGCAGCTTGGGGAGAGACTACTATGGCTACACCTTC.

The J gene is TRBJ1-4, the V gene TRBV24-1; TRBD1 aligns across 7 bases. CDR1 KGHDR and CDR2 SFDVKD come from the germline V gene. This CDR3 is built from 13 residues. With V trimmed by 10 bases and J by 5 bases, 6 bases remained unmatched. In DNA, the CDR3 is TGTGCCACGGCGGCAGGGGGGAATGAAAAACTGTTTTTT. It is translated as CATAAGGNEKLFF.

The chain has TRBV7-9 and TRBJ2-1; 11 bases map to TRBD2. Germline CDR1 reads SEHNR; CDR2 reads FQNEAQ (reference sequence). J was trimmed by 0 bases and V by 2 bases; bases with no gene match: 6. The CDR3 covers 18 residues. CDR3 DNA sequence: TGTGCCAGCAGCTTAACTAGCGGGAGCGCAATCTCCTACAATGAGCAGTTCTTC. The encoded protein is CASSLTSGSAISYNEQFF.

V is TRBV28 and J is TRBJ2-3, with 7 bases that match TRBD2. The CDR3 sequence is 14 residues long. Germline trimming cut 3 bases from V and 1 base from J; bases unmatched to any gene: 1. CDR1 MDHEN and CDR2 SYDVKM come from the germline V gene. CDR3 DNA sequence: TGTGCCAGCAGTTTCGCGGGGGGCACAGATACGCAGTATTTT. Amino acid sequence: CASSFAGGTDTQYF.

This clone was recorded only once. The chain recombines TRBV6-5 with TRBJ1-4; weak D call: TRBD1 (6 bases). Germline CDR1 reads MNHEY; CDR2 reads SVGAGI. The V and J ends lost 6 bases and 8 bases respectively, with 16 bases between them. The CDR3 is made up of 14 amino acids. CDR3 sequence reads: CASRGHRFREKLFF. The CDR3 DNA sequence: TGTGCCAGCAGGGGACACAGATTCAGGGAAAAACTGTTTTTT.

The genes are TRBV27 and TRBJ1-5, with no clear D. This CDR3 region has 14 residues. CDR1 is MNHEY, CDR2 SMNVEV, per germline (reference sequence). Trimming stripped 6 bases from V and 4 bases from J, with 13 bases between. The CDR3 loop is CASSKAGGNQPQHF. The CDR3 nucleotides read TGTGCCAGCAGCAAGGCAGGAGGTAATCAGCCCCAGCATTTT.

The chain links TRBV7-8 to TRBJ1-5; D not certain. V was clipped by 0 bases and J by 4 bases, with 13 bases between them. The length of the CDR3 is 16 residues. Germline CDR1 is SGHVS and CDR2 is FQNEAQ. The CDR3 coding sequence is TGTGCCAGCAGCTTAGCGGTCGCCCGAGGGAATCAGCCCCAGCATTTT. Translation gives CASSLAVARGNQPQHF.

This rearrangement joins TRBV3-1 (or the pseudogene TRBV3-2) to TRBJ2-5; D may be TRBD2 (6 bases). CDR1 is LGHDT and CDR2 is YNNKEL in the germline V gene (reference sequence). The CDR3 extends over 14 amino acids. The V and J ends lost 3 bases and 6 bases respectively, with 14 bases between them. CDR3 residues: CASSHPVGGKTQYF. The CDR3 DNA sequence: TGTGCCAGCAGCCACCCGGTGGGCGGGAAGACCCAGTACTTC.

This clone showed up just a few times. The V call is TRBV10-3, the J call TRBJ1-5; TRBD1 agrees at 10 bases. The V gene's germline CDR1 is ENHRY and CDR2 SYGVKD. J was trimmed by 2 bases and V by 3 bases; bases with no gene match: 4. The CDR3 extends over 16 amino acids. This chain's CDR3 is CAISDGDRGGNQPQHF. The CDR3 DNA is TGTGCCATCAGTGATGGGGACAGGGGTGGCAATCAGCCCCAGCATTTT.

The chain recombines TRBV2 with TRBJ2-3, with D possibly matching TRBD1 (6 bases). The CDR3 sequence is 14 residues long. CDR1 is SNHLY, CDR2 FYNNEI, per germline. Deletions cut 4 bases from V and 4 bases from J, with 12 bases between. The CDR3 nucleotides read TGTGCCAGCAGTGGGGACACCAGCGCAGATACGCAGTATTTT. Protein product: CASSGDTSADTQYF. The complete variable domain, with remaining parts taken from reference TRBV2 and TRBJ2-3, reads EPEVTQTPSHQVTQMGQEVILRCVPISNHLYFYWYRQILGQKVEFLVSFYNNEISEKSEIFDDQFSVERPDGSNFTLKIRSTKLEDSAMYFCASSGDTSADTQYFGPGTRLTVL.

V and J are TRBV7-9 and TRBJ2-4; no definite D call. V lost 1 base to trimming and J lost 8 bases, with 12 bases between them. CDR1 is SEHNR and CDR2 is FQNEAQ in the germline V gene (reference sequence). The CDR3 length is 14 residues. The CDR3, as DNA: TGTGCCAGCAGCTTAGGGATATCCCGGGACATTCAGTACTTC. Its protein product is CASSLGISRDIQYF.

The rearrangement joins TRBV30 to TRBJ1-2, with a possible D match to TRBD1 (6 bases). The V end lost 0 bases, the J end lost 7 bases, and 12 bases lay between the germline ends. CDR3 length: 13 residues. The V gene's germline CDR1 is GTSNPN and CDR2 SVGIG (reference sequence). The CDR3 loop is CAWSVQGTPGYTF. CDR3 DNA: TGTGCCTGGAGTGTACAGGGAACGCCTGGCTACACCTTC.

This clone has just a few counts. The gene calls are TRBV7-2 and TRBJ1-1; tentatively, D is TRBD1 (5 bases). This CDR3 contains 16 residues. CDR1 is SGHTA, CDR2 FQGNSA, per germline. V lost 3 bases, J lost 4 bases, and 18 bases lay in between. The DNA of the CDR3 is TGTGCCAGCAGCTTGGGACCCTGGGGGGTCGGCACTGAAGCTTTCTTT. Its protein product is CASSLGPWGVGTEAFF.

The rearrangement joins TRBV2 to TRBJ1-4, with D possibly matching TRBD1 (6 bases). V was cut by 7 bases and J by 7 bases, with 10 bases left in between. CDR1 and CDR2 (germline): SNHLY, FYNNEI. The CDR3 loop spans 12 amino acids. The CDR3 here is CASKQGLEKLFF. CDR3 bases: TGTGCCAGCAAACAGGGTCTTGAAAAACTGTTTTTT.

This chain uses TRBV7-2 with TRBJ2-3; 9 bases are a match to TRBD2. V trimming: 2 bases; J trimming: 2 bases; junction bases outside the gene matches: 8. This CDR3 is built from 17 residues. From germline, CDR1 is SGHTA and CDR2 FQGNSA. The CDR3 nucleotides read TGTGCCAGCAGCTTATTGTCGCGGGGGGGCTCCACAGATACGCAGTATTTT. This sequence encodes CASSLLSRGGSTDTQYF.

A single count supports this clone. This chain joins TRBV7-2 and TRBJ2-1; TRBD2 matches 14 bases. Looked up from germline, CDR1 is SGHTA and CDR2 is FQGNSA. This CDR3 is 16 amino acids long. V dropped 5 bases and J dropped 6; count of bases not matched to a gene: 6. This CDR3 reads CASSLPTSGRGNEQFF. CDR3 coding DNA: TGTGCCAGCAGCCTACCGACTAGCGGGAGGGGCAATGAGCAGTTCTTC.